Shown below are 7 T cell receptor beta chains from a single sample sequenced in a study of cytomegalovirus exposure and HLA in healthy donors. PCR was performed using 60 Vbeta and 13 Jbeta primers. Measured with immunoSEQ multiplex PCR; TCRdb has only the in-frame clones, and not every one. The sample holds about 170,000 clones, approximately 83% seen once. The sample was PBMCs. The source of these receptors is a boy aged 2 to 9 in good health and CMV-seronegative.

Only a few counts were recorded for this clone. CDR3 region: CASSLKETQYF. As DNA, the CDR3 is TGTGCCAGCAGCCTAAAAGAGACCCAGTACTTC. J is TRBJ2-5 and V is TRBV7-9; D is uncertain. Per the germline V gene, CDR1 is SEHNR and CDR2 is FQNEAQ (reference sequence). Trimming took off 5 bases at V and 3 bases at J, with 4 bases between the two ends. The CDR3 totals 11 residues.

The chain joins TRBV7-6 to TRBJ2-3; 10 nucleotides line up with TRBD2. J lost 6 bases, V lost 5 bases, and 8 bases had no gene match. The CDR3 runs to 15 residues. Germline CDR1 reads SGHVS; CDR2 reads FNYEAQ. CDR3 nucleotide sequence: TGTGCCAGCAGCCCGACTAGCGGGCCCGTGGATACGCAGTATTTT. It specifies CASSPTSGPVDTQYF.

V usage is TRBV29-1 and J usage is TRBJ2-7; 9 nucleotides line up with TRBD1. J gave up 5 bases and V 1 base, and 12 bases lay outside the gene matches. CDR3 length: 16 amino acids. CDR1 and CDR2 from the germline V gene are SQVTM and ANQGSEA. CDR3 amino acids: CSVEATGTGKGDEQYF. CDR3 nucleotides: TGCAGCGTTGAAGCCACTGGGACAGGGAAGGGAGACGAGCAGTACTTC.

The V gene is TRBV19, the J gene TRBJ1-2, with TRBD1 identical over 7 bases. Germline CDR1 reads LNHDA; CDR2 reads SQIVND (reference sequence). Trimming removed 6 bases from V and 5 bases from J; junction bases left unmatched: 3. The CDR3 sequence is 12 residues long. CDR3 in DNA: TGTGCCAGTAGGACAGGGTATTATGGCTACACCTTC. As protein: CASRTGYYGYTF.

The rearrangement joins TRBV5-6 to TRBJ2-7; 8 bases fit TRBD1. J was trimmed by 4 bases and V by 2 bases; bases with no gene match: 11. This CDR3 has 16 residues. Germline lookup yields CDR1 SGHDT and CDR2 YYEEEE. The CDR3 region is CASSFASGQGAYEQYF. DNA of the CDR3: TGTGCCAGCAGCTTTGCCTCCGGGCAGGGGGCGTACGAGCAGTACTTC.

The chain uses TRBV11-3 and TRBJ2-1; no firm D call. V lost 1 base to trimming and J lost 9 bases, with 10 bases between them. The CDR3 is 13 residues long. The V gene's germline CDR1 is SGHNT and CDR2 YENEEA. In DNA form, the CDR3 reads TGTGCCAGCAGCTTAGGTCCGAACACTGAGCAGTTCTTC. Its protein product is CASSLGPNTEQFF.

The J gene is TRBJ2-7, the V gene TRBV5-4; 8 bases line up with TRBD1. The V gene's germline CDR1 is SGHNT and CDR2 YYREEE (reference sequence). Losses at the gene ends were 0 bases for V and 4 bases for J; bases not matched to a gene: 3. The CDR3 has 14 residues. CDR3 loop: CASSLVGQGYEQYF. In DNA form, the CDR3 reads TGTGCCAGCAGCTTGGTAGGACAGGGATACGAGCAGTACTTC. The variable domain in full, with the rest retrieved from reference TRBV5-4 and TRBJ2-7, is ETGVTQSPTHLIKTRGQQVTLRCSSQSGHNTVSWYQQALGQGPQFIFQYYREEENGRGNFPPRFSGLQFPNYSSELNVNALELDDSALYLCASSLVGQGYEQYFGPGTRLTVT.